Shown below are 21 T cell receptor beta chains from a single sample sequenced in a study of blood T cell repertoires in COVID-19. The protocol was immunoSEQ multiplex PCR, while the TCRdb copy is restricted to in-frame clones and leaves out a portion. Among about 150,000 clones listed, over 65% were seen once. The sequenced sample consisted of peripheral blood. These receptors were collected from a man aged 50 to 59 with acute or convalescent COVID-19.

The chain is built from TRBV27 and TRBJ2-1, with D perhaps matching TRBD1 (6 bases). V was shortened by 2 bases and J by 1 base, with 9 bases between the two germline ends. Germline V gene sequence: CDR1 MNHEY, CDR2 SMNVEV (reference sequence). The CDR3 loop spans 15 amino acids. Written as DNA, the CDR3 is TGTGCCAGCAGTTTAGCAGGGGTATCCTACAATGAGCAGTTCTTC. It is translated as CASSLAGVSYNEQFF.

The CDR3 sequence: CASDRGVEQYV. The CDR3 DNA reads as TGTGCCAGTGACAGGGGTGTCGAGCAGTACGTC. The chain employs TRBV2 and TRBJ2-7; 8 nucleotides match TRBD1. The CDR3 is 11 residues long. The germline CDR1 and CDR2 sequences are SNHLY and FYNNEI. V shed 9 bases and J 6 bases; nucleotides not matched to a gene: 4.

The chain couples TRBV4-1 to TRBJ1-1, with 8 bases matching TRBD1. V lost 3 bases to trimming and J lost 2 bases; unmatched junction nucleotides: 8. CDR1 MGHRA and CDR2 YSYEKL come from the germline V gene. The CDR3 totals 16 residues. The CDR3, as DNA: TGCGCCAGCAGCCAGGTTAGACAGGGGAAAAACACTGAAGCTTTCTTT. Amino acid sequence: CASSQVRQGKNTEAFF.

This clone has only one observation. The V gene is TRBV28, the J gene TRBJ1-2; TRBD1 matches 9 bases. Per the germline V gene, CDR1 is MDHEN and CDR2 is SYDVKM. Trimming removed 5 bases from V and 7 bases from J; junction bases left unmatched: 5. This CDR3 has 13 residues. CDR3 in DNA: TGTGCCAGCAGTCCCTCGACAGGGGGTGGCTACACCTTC. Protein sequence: CASSPSTGGGYTF.

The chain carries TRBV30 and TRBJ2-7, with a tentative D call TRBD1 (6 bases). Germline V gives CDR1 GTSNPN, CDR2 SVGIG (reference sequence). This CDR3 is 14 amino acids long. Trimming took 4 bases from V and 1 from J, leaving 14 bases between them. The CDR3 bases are TGTGCCTGGATGGACAGTGAATTTTCCTACGAGCAGTACGTC. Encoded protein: CAWMDSEFSYEQYV.

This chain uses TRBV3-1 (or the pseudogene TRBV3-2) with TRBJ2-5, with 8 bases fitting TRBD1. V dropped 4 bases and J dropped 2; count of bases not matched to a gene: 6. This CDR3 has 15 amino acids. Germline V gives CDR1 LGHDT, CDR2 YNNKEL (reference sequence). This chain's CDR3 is CASSPQGARQETQYF. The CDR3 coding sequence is TGTGCCAGCAGCCCGCAGGGGGCAAGGCAAGAGACCCAGTACTTC.

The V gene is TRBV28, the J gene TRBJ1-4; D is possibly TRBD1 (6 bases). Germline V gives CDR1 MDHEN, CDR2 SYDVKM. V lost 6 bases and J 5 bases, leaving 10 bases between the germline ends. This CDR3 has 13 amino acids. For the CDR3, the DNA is TGTGCCAGCAGCCGGACAGAGAATGAAAAACTGTTTTTT. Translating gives CASSRTENEKLFF. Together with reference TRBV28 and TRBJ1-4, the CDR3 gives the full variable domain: DVKVTQSSRYLVKRTGEKVFLECVQDMDHENMFWYRQDPGLGLRLIYFSYDVKMKEKGDIPEGYSVSREKKERFSLILESASTNQTSMYLCASSRTENEKLFFGSGTQLSVL.

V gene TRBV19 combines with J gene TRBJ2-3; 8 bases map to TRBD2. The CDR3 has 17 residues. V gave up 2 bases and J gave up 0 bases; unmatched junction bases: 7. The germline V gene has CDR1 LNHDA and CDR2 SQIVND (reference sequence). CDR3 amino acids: CASSISASGFSTDTQYF. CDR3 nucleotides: TGTGCCAGTAGTATAAGCGCTAGCGGGTTTAGCACAGATACGCAGTATTTT.

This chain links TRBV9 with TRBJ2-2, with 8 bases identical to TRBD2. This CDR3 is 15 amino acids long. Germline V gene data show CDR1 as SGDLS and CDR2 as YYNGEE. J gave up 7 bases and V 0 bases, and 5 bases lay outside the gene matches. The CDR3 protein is CASSVGGTRYGELFF. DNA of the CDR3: TGTGCCAGCAGCGTAGGGGGGACTAGGTACGGGGAGCTGTTTTTT.

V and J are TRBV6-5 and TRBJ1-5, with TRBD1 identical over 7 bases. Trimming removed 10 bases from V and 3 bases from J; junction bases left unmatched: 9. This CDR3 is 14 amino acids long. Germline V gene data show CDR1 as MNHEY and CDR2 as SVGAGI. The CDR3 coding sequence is TGTGCCATTAATTCCGGGACAGTCAATCAGCCCCAGCATTTT. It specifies CAINSGTVNQPQHF.

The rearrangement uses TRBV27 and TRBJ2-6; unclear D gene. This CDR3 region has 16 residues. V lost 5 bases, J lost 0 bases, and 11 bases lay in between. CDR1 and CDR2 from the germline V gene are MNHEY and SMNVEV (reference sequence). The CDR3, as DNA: TGTGCCAGCAGTGGAGCGAGCGTCTCTGGGGCCAACGTCCTGACTTTC. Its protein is CASSGASVSGANVLTF. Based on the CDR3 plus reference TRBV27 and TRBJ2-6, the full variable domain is EAQVTQNPRYLITVTGKKLTVTCSQNMNHEYMSWYRQDPGLGLRQIYYSMNVEVTDKGDVPEGYKVSRKEKRNFPLILESPSPNQTSLYFCASSGASVSGANVLTFGAGSRLTVL.

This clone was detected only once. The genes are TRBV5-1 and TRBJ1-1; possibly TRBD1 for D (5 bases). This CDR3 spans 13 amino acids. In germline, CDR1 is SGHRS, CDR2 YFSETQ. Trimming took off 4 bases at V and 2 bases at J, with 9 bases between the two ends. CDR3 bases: TGCGCCAGCAGCCAGGACATCAACACTGAAGCTTTCTTT. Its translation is CASSQDINTEAFF.

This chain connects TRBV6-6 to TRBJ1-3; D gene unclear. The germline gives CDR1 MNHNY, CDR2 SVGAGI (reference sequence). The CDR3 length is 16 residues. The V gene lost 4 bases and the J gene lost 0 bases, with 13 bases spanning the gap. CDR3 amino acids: CASSFRAALSGNTIYF. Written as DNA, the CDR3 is TGTGCCAGCAGTTTCCGTGCGGCGCTCTCTGGAAACACCATATATTTT.

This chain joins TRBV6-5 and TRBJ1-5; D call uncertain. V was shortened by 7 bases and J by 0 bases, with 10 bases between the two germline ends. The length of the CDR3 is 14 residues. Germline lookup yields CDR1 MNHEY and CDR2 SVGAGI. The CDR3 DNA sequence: TGTGCCAGCAACCCGGGGAATAGCAATCAGCCCCAGCATTTT. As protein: CASNPGNSNQPQHF.

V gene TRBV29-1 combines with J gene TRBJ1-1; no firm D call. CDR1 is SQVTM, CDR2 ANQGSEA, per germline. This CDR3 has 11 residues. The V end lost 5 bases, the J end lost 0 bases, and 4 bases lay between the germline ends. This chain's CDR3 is CSVIMNTEAFF. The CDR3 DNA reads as TGCAGCGTTATAATGAACACTGAAGCTTTCTTT. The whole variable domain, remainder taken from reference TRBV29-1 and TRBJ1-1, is SAVISQKPSRDICQRGTSLTIQCQVDSQVTMMFWYRQQPGQSLTLIATANQGSEATYESGFVIDKFPISRPNLTFSTLTVSNMSPEDSSIYLCSVIMNTEAFFGQGTRLTVV.

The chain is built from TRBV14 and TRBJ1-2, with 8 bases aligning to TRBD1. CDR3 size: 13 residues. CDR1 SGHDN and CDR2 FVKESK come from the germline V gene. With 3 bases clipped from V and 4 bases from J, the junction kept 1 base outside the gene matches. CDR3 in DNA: TGTGCCAGCAGCCAGGACAGGGTCTATGGCTACACCTTC. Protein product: CASSQDRVYGYTF.

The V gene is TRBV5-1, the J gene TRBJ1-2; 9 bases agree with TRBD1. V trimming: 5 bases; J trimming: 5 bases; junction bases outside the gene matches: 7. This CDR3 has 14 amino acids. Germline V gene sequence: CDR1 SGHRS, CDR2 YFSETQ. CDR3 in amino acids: CASRPGQGQYGYTF. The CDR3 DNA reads TGCGCCAGCAGGCCTGGACAGGGGCAATATGGCTACACCTTC. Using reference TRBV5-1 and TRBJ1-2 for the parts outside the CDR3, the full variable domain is KAGVTQTPRYLIKTRGQQVTLSCSPISGHRSVSWYQQTPGQGLQFLFEYFSETQRNKGNFPGRFSGRQFSNSRSEMNVSTLELGDSALYLCASRPGQGQYGYTFGSGTRLTVV.

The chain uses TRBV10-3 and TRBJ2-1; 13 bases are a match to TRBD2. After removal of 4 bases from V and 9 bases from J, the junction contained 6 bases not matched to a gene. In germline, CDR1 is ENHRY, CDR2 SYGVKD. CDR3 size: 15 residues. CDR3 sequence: CAISGTSGGEGEQFF. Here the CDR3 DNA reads TGTGCCATCAGTGGCACTAGCGGGGGGGAAGGTGAGCAGTTCTTC.

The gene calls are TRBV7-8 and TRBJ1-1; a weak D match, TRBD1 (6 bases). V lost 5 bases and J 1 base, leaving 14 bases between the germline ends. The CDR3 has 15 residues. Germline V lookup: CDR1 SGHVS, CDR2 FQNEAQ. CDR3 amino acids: CASSAYAGANTEAFF. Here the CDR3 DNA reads TGTGCCAGCAGCGCGTATGCGGGGGCGAACACTGAAGCTTTCTTT.

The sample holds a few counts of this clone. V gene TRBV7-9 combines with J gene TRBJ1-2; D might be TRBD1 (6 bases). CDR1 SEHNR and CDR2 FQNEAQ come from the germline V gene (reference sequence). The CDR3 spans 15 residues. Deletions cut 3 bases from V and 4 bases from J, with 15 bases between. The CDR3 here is CASSFPDRGLYGYTF. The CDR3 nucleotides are TGTGCCAGCAGCTTTCCGGACAGAGGCCTCTATGGCTACACCTTC.

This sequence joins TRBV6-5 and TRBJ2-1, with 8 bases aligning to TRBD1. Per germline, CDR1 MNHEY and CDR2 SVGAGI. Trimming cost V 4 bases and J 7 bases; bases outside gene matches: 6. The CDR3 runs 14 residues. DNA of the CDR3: TGTGCCAGCAGTTTTACAGGGGGACGAAATGAGCAGTTCTTC. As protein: CASSFTGGRNEQFF.